The present T cell receptor (beta chain) was sequenced within a study of cytotoxic CD8 clonotypes in ibrutinib-treated CLL. As for the study in general: Timing of response sample collection was a median around 12 months after treatment start, with a range of 6 to 36. Study conclusions and caveats: Higher clonality was seen at ibrutinib response and a return toward baseline at progression. Sustained-remission patients were sampled at one set of times and progressing patients at different ones.

V was cut by 1 base and J by 3 bases, with 13 bases left in between. This CDR3 has 15 amino acids. Germline V gene lookup returns CDR1 SGHTA and CDR2 FQGTGA. This table comes from immunoSEQ multiplex PCR, and its TCRdb copy is limited to in-frame clones, with some not included. Found here are about 330,000 clones, about 64% of them singletons; the top ten hold about 5.9%. This clone has just a few counts. Its antigen is unknown. This TCR was recovered from a human donor with chronic lymphocytic leukemia. This rearrangement joins TRBV7-3 to TRBJ2-7; D tentatively fits TRBD1 or TRBD2 (7 bases each). Sequenced here: PBMCs, sampled after 36 months of ibrutinib treatment. DNA of the CDR3: TGTGCCAGCAGCTTAAATGGGAGGGGGCTCTACGAGCAGTACTTC. Translation: CASSLNGRGLYEQYF.